Below, 25 T cell receptor beta chains from the same sample are listed, as sequenced in a study of blood T cell repertoires in COVID-19 (dated by TCRdb to 2018 to 2021). The method behind the library was the immunoSEQ multiplex PCR assay. TCRdb provides this immuneACCESS table in a form limited to in-frame rearrangements. Some clones are lacking; in checked studies, under half of them reflect an unresolved V gene, and why the rest are absent is not known. The sample contains 120,000 or so clones, around 80% of them found a single time. The ten largest clones add up to 3.5% to 4.5% of the sample. The sample consisted of peripheral blood. The origin of the receptors is a woman in her forties or fifties with acute or convalescent COVID-19.

The chain has TRBV7-8 and TRBJ2-5; 9 nucleotides line up with TRBD1. V was clipped by 1 base and J by 4 bases; unmatched bases: 7. CDR3 size: 16 residues. Germline CDR1 and CDR2: SGHVS and FQNEAQ. The CDR3 bases are TGTGCCAGCAGCTTAGGAAGGACAGGGGTCCCAGAGACCCAGTACTTC. This translates into CASSLGRTGVPETQYF. Full variable domain (remainder filled in from reference TRBV7-8 and TRBJ2-5): GAGVSQSPRYKVAKRGQDVALRCDPISGHVSLFWYQQALGQGPEFLTYFQNEAQLDKSGLPSDRFFAERPEGSVSTLKIQRTQQEDSAVYLCASSLGRTGVPETQYFGPGTRLLVL.

The chain couples TRBV6-5 to TRBJ2-1; D ambiguous. Germline CDR1 reads MNHEY; CDR2 reads SVGAGI. Trimming removed 4 bases at V and 0 bases at J, with 13 bases between. CDR3 size: 16 residues. The CDR3 loop reads CASSSRSVRSYNEQFF. Here the CDR3 DNA reads TGTGCCAGCAGTTCACGTAGTGTCCGCTCCTACAATGAGCAGTTCTTC.

J is TRBJ2-5 and V is TRBV28, with 7 positions matching TRBD2. V was clipped by 1 base and J by 5 bases; unmatched bases: 7. CDR3 length: 15 residues. Germline V lookup: CDR1 MDHEN, CDR2 SYDVKM. The CDR3 protein is CASSLFRTRGETQYF. CDR3 DNA sequence: TGTGCCAGCAGTTTATTTCGGACTAGAGGGGAGACCCAGTACTTC.

Concerning this clone: The sample holds other DNA sequences that translate to the same CDR3. J is TRBJ2-3 and V is TRBV5-1; tentatively, D is TRBD2 (5 bases). Per the germline V gene, CDR1 is SGHRS and CDR2 is YFSETQ. V was pared by 5 bases and J by 3 bases, with 10 bases between. The CDR3 extends over 13 amino acids. The CDR3 region is CASSRTSTDTQYF. In DNA form, the CDR3 reads TGCGCCAGCAGTCGGACTTCAACAGATACGCAGTATTTT.

The chain has TRBV2 and TRBJ2-3; 13 bases fit TRBD2. The CDR3 extends over 16 amino acids. The trim removed 4 bases at V and 4 bases at J, leaving 5 bases unmatched. CDR1 is SNHLY and CDR2 is FYNNEI in the germline V gene. The CDR3: CASSGGLAGPADTQYF. CDR3 bases: TGTGCCAGCAGTGGGGGACTAGCGGGACCTGCAGATACGCAGTATTTT.

The J gene is TRBJ1-3, the V gene TRBV11-3; TRBD1 might be the D (5 bases). CDR1 SGHNT and CDR2 YENEEA come from the germline V gene. The CDR3 length is 13 residues. Trimming pared 5 bases from V and 3 bases from J, leaving 8 bases between. The CDR3 protein is CASSTDSGNTIYF. DNA for the CDR3: TGTGCCAGCAGCACCGACAGTGGAAACACCATATATTTT.

The chain uses TRBV4-1 and TRBJ1-2, with D tentatively TRBD1 (6 bases). The CDR3 sequence is 14 residues long. CDR1 is MGHRA, CDR2 YSYEKL, per germline. The V end was cut by 0 bases, the J end by 4 bases, with 9 bases between. This chain's CDR3 is CASSQDQGFYGYTF. CDR3 in DNA: TGCGCCAGCAGCCAAGATCAGGGGTTCTATGGCTACACCTTC.

The chain has TRBV4-2 and TRBJ1-6, with TRBD1 matching 7 bases. V gave up 3 bases and J gave up 6 bases; unmatched junction bases: 5. Per germline, CDR1 LGHNA and CDR2 YNFKEQ. The length of the CDR3 is 15 residues. CDR3 nucleotides: TGTGCCAGCAGCCAGAGGACAGGTACTAATTCACCCCTCCACTTT. It specifies CASSQRTGTNSPLHF.

CDR3 sequence reads: CASSQEATGTSGHNEQFF. The CDR3 DNA follows: TGTGCCAGCAGCCAAGAAGCAACCGGGACTAGCGGGCACAATGAGCAGTTCTTC. V gene TRBV3-1 (or the pseudogene TRBV3-2) combines with J gene TRBJ2-1; 12 bases are shared with TRBD2. The CDR3 sequence is 18 residues long. CDR1 and CDR2 from the germline V gene are LGHDT and YNNKEL (reference sequence). J lost 5 bases, V lost 0 bases, and 8 bases had no gene match.

In its sample, this clone was seen once. The genes are TRBV5-1 and TRBJ1-1; tentatively, D is TRBD1 (5 bases). CDR1 is SGHRS and CDR2 is YFSETQ in the germline V gene. V gave up 2 bases and J gave up 6 bases, with 11 bases separating them. The CDR3 is 13 amino acids. This CDR3 is CASSFWGVAEAFF. In nucleotides, the CDR3 is TGCGCCAGCAGCTTCTGGGGGGTCGCTGAAGCTTTCTTT.

In this sample, this clone turned up a few times. The chain carries TRBV7-9 and TRBJ1-3, with a possible D match to TRBD1 (6 bases). Trimming took off 5 bases at V and 1 base at J, with 12 bases between the two ends. CDR1 is SEHNR and CDR2 is FQNEAQ in the germline V gene (reference sequence). The CDR3 loop spans 15 amino acids. The CDR3 nucleotides are TGTGCCAGCAGCCCAGACAGGAGGTCTGGAAACACCATATATTTT. It is translated as CASSPDRRSGNTIYF.

The chain employs TRBV5-8 and TRBJ1-1; maybe TRBD1 (5 bases). The V gene's germline CDR1 is SGHTS and CDR2 YDEGEE. This CDR3 has 14 residues. The V gene lost 4 bases and the J gene lost 4 bases, with 14 bases spanning the gap. Here the CDR3 DNA reads TGTGCCAGCAGCGTCGGGGGGACCATCACTGAAGCTTTCTTT. Protein sequence: CASSVGGTITEAFF.

V usage is TRBV28 and J usage is TRBJ1-2; 8 bases are shared with TRBD1. Unmatched junction bases numbered 9, after V lost 6 bases and J lost 9 bases. The CDR3 is 13 amino acids. Germline CDR1 is MDHEN and CDR2 is SYDVKM. The CDR3 here is CASSQTGVRSYTF. The CDR3 region has the DNA TGTGCCAGCAGCCAGACAGGGGTCAGGAGCTACACCTTC.

The genes are TRBV3-1 (or the pseudogene TRBV3-2) and TRBJ1-2; a possible D gene is TRBD1 (5 bases). Germline CDR1 and CDR2: LGHDT and YNNKEL (reference sequence). The ends were cut back, 4 bases at V and 2 bases at J, with 11 bases in the middle. The CDR3 spans 14 residues. The CDR3 sequence: CASSRDSPNYGYTF. As DNA, the CDR3 is TGTGCCAGCAGCCGCGACAGTCCCAACTATGGCTACACCTTC.

The V call is TRBV28, the J call TRBJ1-6; D possibly corresponds to TRBD1 (6 bases). The CDR3 loop spans 13 amino acids. CDR1 and CDR2 (germline): MDHEN, SYDVKM. The germline V and J ends were trimmed by 4 bases and 10 bases, with 11 bases remaining between them. CDR3 in DNA: TGTGCCAGCAGTTCAGGGGTAGGGTCACCCCTCCACTTT. Its protein is CASSSGVGSPLHF. Together with reference TRBV28 and TRBJ1-6, the CDR3 gives the full variable domain: DVKVTQSSRYLVKRTGEKVFLECVQDMDHENMFWYRQDPGLGLRLIYFSYDVKMKEKGDIPEGYSVSREKKERFSLILESASTNQTSMYLCASSSGVGSPLHFGNGTRLTVT.

The chain joins TRBV19 to TRBJ1-4; unclear D gene. Germline V gene data show CDR1 as LNHDA and CDR2 as SQIVND (reference sequence). The CDR3 spans 15 residues. Trimming removed 1 base from V and 1 base from J, with 7 bases in between. As DNA, the CDR3 is TGTGCCAGTAGTATAGGAGGGTTAACTAATGAAAAACTGTTTTTT. Translation gives CASSIGGLTNEKLFF.

The CDR3 DNA sequence: TGTGCCAGCAGCGTAGAGGGGGTTTCAGGCCCGAGCACAGATACGCAGTATTTT. Amino acid sequence: CASSVEGVSGPSTDTQYF. The V call is TRBV9, the J call TRBJ2-3, with D maybe TRBD1 (6 bases). V lost 0 bases to trimming and J lost 0 bases, with 17 bases between them. Germline V gene sequence: CDR1 SGDLS, CDR2 YYNGEE. The length of the CDR3 is 18 residues. The complete variable domain, with remaining parts taken from reference TRBV9 and TRBJ2-3, reads DSGVTQTPKHLITATGQRVTLRCSPRSGDLSVYWYQQSLDQGLQFLIQYYNGEERAKGNILERFSAQQFPDLHSELNLSSLELGDSALYFCASSVEGVSGPSTDTQYFGPGTRLTVL.

V is TRBV9 and J is TRBJ1-1, with D possibly being TRBD1 (6 bases). Germline V gives CDR1 SGDLS, CDR2 YYNGEE. The CDR3 loop spans 14 amino acids. V gave up 3 bases and J gave up 1 base, with 10 bases separating them. The CDR3, as DNA: TGTGCCAGCAGCGCCGGGACACAGAACACTGAAGCTTTCTTT. It is translated as CASSAGTQNTEAFF.

This sequence joins TRBV2 and TRBJ2-7; 9 bases are a match to TRBD2. The germline gives CDR1 SNHLY, CDR2 FYNNEI. CDR3 length: 12 residues. V lost 8 bases, J lost 7 bases, and 6 bases stayed unmatched. The CDR3 sequence is CASDGLAREQYF. The CDR3 DNA reads TGTGCCAGCGACGGACTAGCGCGTGAGCAGTACTTC.

A few counts support this clone. The chain links TRBV6-4 to TRBJ1-2; D may be TRBD1 (5 bases). The germline V and J ends were trimmed by 6 bases and 4 bases, with 18 bases remaining between them. The CDR3 has 15 residues. The germline gives CDR1 MRHNA, CDR2 SNTAGT. The CDR3: CASRPQTASPYGYTF. The CDR3 DNA is TGTGCCAGCAGACCCCAGACAGCCAGTCCCTATGGCTACACCTTC.

The V call is TRBV28, the J call TRBJ1-2, with D maybe TRBD1 (6 bases). Deletions cut 5 bases from V and 7 bases from J, with 17 bases between. CDR3 length equals 14 residues. Germline assignment: CDR1 MDHEN and CDR2 SYDVKM. The DNA of the CDR3 is TGTGCCAGCAGTCCCGTGGGGGGGCGAATTGGCTACACCTTC. Its translation: CASSPVGGRIGYTF.

The V gene is TRBV12-5, the J gene TRBJ1-1, with 10 bases matching TRBD1. With 2 bases clipped from V and 10 bases from J, the junction kept 10 bases outside the gene matches. From germline, CDR1 is LGHNT and CDR2 FRNRAP. The CDR3 has 15 amino acids. This chain's CDR3 is CASGLPLTGGLAAFF. CDR3 in DNA: TGTGCTAGTGGTTTGCCGTTGACAGGGGGCCTCGCAGCTTTCTTT.

The V and J genes are TRBV30 and TRBJ2-2, with a weak D call TRBD2 (5 bases). Germline CDR1 GTSNPN, CDR2 SVGIG (reference sequence). Deletions cut 1 base from V and 3 bases from J, with 18 bases between. The CDR3 sequence is 17 residues long. This CDR3 is CAWSDTGMGLDTGELFF. In DNA, the CDR3 is TGTGCCTGGAGTGATACCGGGATGGGGTTGGACACCGGGGAGCTGTTTTTT.

This clone was observed a few times. V and J are TRBV7-9 and TRBJ2-7; the D gene is possibly TRBD1 (6 bases). The CDR3 runs to 13 residues. Trimming cost V 2 bases and J 5 bases, with 10 bases left between them. The germline V gene has CDR1 SEHNR and CDR2 FQNEAQ (reference sequence). The CDR3 is CASSLRGTHEQYF. CDR3 DNA: TGTGCCAGCAGCTTAAGGGGGACCCACGAGCAGTACTTC.

The rearrangement joins TRBV7-9 to TRBJ1-1, with 7 bases lining up with TRBD1. V shed 0 bases and J 1 base; nucleotides not matched to a gene: 14. CDR3 length equals 19 residues. Looked up from germline, CDR1 is SEHNR and CDR2 is FQNEAQ (reference sequence). The CDR3 nucleotides read TGTGCCAGCAGCTTAGCCCGGACAAGGCCGGGACAGACGAACACTGAAGCTTTCTTT. Encoded protein: CASSLARTRPGQTNTEAFF.